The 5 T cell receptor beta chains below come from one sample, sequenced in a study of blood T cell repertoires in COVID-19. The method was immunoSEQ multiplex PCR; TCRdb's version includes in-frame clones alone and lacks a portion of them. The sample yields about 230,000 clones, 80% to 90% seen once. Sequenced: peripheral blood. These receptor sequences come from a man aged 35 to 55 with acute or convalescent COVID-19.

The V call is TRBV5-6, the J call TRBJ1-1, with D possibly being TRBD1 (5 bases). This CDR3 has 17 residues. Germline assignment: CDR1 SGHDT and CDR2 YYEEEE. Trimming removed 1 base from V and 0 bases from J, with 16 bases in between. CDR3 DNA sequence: TGTGCCAGCAGCTTGTTTAGCCAGGGCGAAATGAACACTGAAGCTTTCTTT. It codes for CASSLFSQGEMNTEAFF.

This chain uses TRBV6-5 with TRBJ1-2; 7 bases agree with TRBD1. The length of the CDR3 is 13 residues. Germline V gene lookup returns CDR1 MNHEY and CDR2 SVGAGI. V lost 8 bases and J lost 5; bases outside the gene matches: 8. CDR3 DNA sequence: TGTGCCAGCCAACAGGGGATTGGGTATGGCTACACCTTC. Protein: CASQQGIGYGYTF.

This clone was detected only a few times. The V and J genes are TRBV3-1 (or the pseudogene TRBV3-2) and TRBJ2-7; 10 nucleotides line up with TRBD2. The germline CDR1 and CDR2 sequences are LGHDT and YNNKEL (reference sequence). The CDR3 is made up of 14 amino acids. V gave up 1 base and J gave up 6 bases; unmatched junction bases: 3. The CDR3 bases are TGTGCCAGCAGCCAAGGAAGCGGGGGGGCCGAGCAGTACTTC. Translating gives CASSQGSGGAEQYF.

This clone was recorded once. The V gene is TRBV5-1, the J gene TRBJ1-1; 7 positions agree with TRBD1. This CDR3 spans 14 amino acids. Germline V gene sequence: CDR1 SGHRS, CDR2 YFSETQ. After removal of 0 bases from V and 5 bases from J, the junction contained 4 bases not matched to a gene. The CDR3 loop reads CASSLVQGTTEAFF. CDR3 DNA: TGCGCCAGCAGCTTGGTACAGGGGACGACTGAAGCTTTCTTT.

The CDR3 region is CASSIPGGRDAFF. The CDR3 DNA reads as TGTGCCAGTAGTATCCCAGGGGGCCGGGATGCTTTCTTT. V usage is TRBV19 and J usage is TRBJ1-1; TRBD1 aligns across 8 bases. V was pared by 3 bases and J by 11 bases, with 8 bases of the junction left unmatched. This CDR3 comprises 13 residues. Germline CDR1 reads LNHDA; CDR2 reads SQIVND (reference sequence).